This record covers a single TCR beta chain. Its antigen is unknown. The data derive from a study of cytomegalovirus exposure and HLA in healthy donors. Study summary: Most genotyped donors, roughly 80% of about 430, had Caucasian-associated genetic ancestry.

Study-level results: Some public TCRs appeared in many individuals, while most sequences were rare. Follow-up analysis seemed to connect common viral pathogens with several of the most significant clusters identified. Only CMV serostatus was available as immune exposure information.

The CDR3 consists of 15 residues. Germline CDR1 reads SGHDT; CDR2 reads YYEEEE. V lost 0 bases to trimming and J lost 1 base; unmatched junction nucleotides: 3. In the PCR, 60 Vbeta and 13 Jbeta primers were used. The method was immunoSEQ multiplex PCR; TCRdb's version includes in-frame clones alone and lacks a portion of them. The data hold over 150,000 clones, with 70% to 85% observed a single time. Sequenced material: PBMCs. This rearrangement joins TRBV5-6 to TRBJ2-7, with 8 bases matching TRBD2. This clonotype was sampled from a boy younger than 10 in good health and CMV-seronegative. This CDR3 is CASSLAGGGSYEQYF. The DNA for the CDR3 is TGTGCCAGCAGCTTGGCCGGGGGGGGTTCCTACGAGCAGTACTTC.